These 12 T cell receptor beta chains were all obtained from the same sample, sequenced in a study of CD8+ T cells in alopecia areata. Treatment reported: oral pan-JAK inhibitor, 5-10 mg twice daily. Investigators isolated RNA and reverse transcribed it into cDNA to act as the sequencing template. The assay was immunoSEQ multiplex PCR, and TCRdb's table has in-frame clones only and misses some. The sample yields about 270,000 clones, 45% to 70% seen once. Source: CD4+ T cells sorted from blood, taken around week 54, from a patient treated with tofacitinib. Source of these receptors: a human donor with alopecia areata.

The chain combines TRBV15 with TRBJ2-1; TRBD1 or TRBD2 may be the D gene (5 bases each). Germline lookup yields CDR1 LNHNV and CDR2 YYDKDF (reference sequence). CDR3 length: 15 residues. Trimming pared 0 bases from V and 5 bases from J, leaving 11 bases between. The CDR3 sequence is CATSRDRGFDNEQFF. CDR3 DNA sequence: TGTGCCACCAGCAGAGATCGGGGCTTCGACAATGAGCAGTTCTTC.

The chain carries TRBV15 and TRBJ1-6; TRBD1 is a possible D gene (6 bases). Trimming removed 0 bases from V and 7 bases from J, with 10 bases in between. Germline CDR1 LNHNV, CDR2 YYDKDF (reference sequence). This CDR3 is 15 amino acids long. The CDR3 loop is CATSRETGWNSPLHF. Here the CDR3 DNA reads TGTGCCACCAGCAGAGAAACAGGGTGGAATTCACCCCTCCACTTT. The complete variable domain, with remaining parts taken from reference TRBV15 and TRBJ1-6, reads DAMVIQNPRYQVTQFGKPVTLSCSQTLNHNVMYWYQQKSSQAPKLLFHYYDKDFNNEADTPDNFQSRRPNTSFCFLDIRSPGLGDTAMYLCATSRETGWNSPLHFGNGTRLTVT.

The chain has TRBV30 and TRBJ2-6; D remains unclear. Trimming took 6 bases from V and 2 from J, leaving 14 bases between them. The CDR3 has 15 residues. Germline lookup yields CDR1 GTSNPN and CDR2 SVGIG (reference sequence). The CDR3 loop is CACSQSLTGANVLTF. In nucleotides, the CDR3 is TGTGCCTGCAGCCAAAGTCTGACTGGGGCCAACGTCCTGACTTTC.

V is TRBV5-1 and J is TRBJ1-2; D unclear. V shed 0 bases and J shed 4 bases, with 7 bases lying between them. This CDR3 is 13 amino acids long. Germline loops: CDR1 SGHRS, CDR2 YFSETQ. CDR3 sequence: CASSLDTVYGYTF. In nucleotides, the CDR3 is TGCGCCAGCAGCTTGGACACAGTCTATGGCTACACCTTC.

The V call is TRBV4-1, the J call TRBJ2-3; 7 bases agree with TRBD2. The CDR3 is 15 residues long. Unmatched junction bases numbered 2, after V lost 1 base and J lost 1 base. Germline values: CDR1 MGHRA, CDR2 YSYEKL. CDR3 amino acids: CASSQVRGGTDTQYF. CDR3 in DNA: TGCGCCAGCAGCCAAGTCCGGGGGGGCACAGATACGCAGTATTTT.

In nucleotides, the CDR3 is TGTGCCAGCAGCTCGTTAAACAGGCAGAGCTCCTATAATTCACCCCTCCACTTT. It codes for CASSSLNRQSSYNSPLHF. This sequence joins TRBV7-2 and TRBJ1-6; TRBD1 is a possible D gene (5 bases). CDR3 length: 18 residues. Per germline, CDR1 SGHTA and CDR2 FQGNSA. V lost 4 bases to trimming and J lost 0 bases, with 16 bases between them.

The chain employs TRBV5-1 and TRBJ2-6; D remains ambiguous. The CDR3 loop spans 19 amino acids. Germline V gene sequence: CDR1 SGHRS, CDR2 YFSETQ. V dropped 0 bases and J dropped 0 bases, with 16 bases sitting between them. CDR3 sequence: CASSLATRVTDSGANVLTF. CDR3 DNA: TGCGCCAGCAGCTTGGCCACAAGAGTTACTGACTCTGGGGCCAACGTCCTGACTTTC.

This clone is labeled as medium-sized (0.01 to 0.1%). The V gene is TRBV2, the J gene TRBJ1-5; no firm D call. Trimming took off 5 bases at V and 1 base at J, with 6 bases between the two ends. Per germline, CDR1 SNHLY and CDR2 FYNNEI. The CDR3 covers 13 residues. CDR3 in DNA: TGTGCCAGCAGTTTCTGGAGCAATCAGCCCCAGCATTTT. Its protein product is CASSFWSNQPQHF.

In nucleotides, the CDR3 is TGTGCCAGCGGAAGCGGGGGGGCTAATGAGCAGTTCTTC. This sequence encodes CASGSGGANEQFF. The chain employs TRBV27 and TRBJ2-1, with 10 bases that match TRBD2. This CDR3 has 13 residues. Germline loops: CDR1 MNHEY, CDR2 SMNVEV (reference sequence). V trimming: 8 bases; J trimming: 7 bases; junction bases outside the gene matches: 5.

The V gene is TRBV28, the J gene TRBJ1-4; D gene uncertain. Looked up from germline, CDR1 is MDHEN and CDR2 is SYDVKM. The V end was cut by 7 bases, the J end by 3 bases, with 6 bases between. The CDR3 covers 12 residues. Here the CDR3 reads CASKIANEKLFF. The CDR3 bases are TGTGCCAGCAAAATAGCTAATGAAAAACTGTTTTTT. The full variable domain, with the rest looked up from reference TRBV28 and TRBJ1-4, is DVKVTQSSRYLVKRTGEKVFLECVQDMDHENMFWYRQDPGLGLRLIYFSYDVKMKEKGDIPEGYSVSREKKERFSLILESASTNQTSMYLCASKIANEKLFFGSGTQLSVL.

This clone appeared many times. This CDR3 reads CASSTQNQGVKNIQYF. DNA for the CDR3: TGTGCCAGTAGTACCCAAAACCAGGGAGTTAAAAACATTCAGTACTTC. The rearrangement joins TRBV19 to TRBJ2-4; D possibly uses TRBD1 or TRBD2 (5 bases each). The germline CDR1 and CDR2 sequences are LNHDA and SQIVND (reference sequence). V was trimmed by 4 bases and J by 4 bases, leaving 17 bases between them. The CDR3 loop spans 16 amino acids.

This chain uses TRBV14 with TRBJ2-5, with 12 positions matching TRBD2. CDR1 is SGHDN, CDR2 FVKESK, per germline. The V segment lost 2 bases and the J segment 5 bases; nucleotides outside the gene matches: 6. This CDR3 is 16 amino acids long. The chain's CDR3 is CASSQSTSGGMETQYF. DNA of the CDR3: TGTGCCAGCAGCCAATCGACTAGCGGGGGTATGGAGACCCAGTACTTC.